These 10 T cell receptor beta chains were sequenced from one sample in a study of CD8+ T cells in alopecia areata. It was cDNA, reverse transcribed from extracted RNA, that served as the sequencing template. Clones were sequenced by immunoSEQ multiplex PCR, and TCRdb holds only the in-frame ones, with some missing. The table has under 350,000 clones, more than 45% seen once. Sample treatment: oral pan-JAK inhibitor, 5-10 mg twice daily. Source: CD4+ T cells sorted from blood, taken at week 24, from a patient treated with tofacitinib. The receptors here all came from a human donor with alopecia areata.

The V gene is TRBV27, the J gene TRBJ2-1; 11 bases line up with TRBD1. The CDR3 is 14 residues long. Germline trimming cut 7 bases from V and 7 bases from J; bases unmatched to any gene: 6. The germline gives CDR1 MNHEY, CDR2 SMNVEV (reference sequence). The CDR3 nucleotides read TGTGCCAGCACCCGGGACAGGGGGACGAATGAGCAGTTCTTC. The encoded protein is CASTRDRGTNEQFF.

The V gene is TRBV4-1, the J gene TRBJ2-1; 7 bases fit TRBD2. The germline V gene encodes CDR1 MGHRA and CDR2 YSYEKL. J was trimmed by 9 bases and V by 1 base; bases with no gene match: 12. The CDR3 has 16 residues. The CDR3 coding sequence is TGCGCCAGCAGCCAAGGGGGAGGGCGGGGAAAGGGTGAGCAGTTCTTC. Translation: CASSQGGGRGKGEQFF.

The CDR3 reads CASNPDRVTYEQYF. In DNA, the CDR3 is TGTGCCAGCAATCCGGACAGGGTAACGTACGAGCAGTACTTC. V is TRBV6-1 and J is TRBJ2-7, with 8 bases fitting TRBD1. This CDR3 contains 14 residues. Per germline, CDR1 MNHNS and CDR2 SASEGT. With V trimmed by 7 bases and J by 4 bases, 9 bases remained unmatched.

This clone occurred a few times. The V call is TRBV10-2, the J call TRBJ2-7; the match to TRBD2 covers 8 bases. With V trimmed by 3 bases and J by 3 bases, 10 bases remained unmatched. CDR1 and CDR2 from the germline V gene are WSHSY and SAAADI. The CDR3 covers 16 residues. CDR3 sequence reads: CASSDSGLAGGYEQYF. The CDR3, as DNA: TGCGCCAGCAGTGATAGTGGCCTAGCGGGCGGCTACGAGCAGTACTTC.

The CDR3 bases are TGTGCCAGCAGTGTTGCAGGCCGGAACACTGAAGCTTTCTTT. This codes for CASSVAGRNTEAFF. The chain joins TRBV25-1 to TRBJ1-1; D unresolved. V lost 4 bases, J lost 1 base, and 10 bases lay in between. Germline V gene data show CDR1 as MGHDK and CDR2 as SYGVNS. This CDR3 has 14 residues.

The chain joins TRBV29-1 to TRBJ1-1; D may be TRBD1 (6 bases). In germline, CDR1 is SQVTM, CDR2 ANQGSEA. V dropped 6 bases and J dropped 3 bases, with 14 bases sitting between them. The CDR3 consists of 13 residues. The CDR3 DNA follows: TGCAGCGTCGCACAGGGACGGGACACTGAAGCTTTCTTT. This gives the protein CSVAQGRDTEAFF.

The rearrangement joins TRBV29-1 to TRBJ1-2; D is perhaps TRBD1 (5 bases). From germline, CDR1 is SQVTM and CDR2 ANQGSEA. This CDR3 is built from 13 residues. V shed 6 bases and J shed 5 bases, with 16 bases lying between them. The CDR3 spells CSVRAGFGYGYTF. The CDR3 DNA sequence: TGCAGCGTCCGGGCAGGGTTCGGTTATGGCTACACCTTC.

The gene calls are TRBV30 and TRBJ2-7; D may be TRBD1 (6 bases). CDR3 length: 13 amino acids. Trimming removed 2 bases from V and 4 bases from J, with 12 bases in between. Germline loops: CDR1 GTSNPN, CDR2 SVGIG (reference sequence). This CDR3 reads CAWSRDTQYEQYF. CDR3 DNA: TGTGCCTGGAGTCGGGACACACAGTACGAGCAGTACTTC.

J is TRBJ1-1 and V is TRBV29-1, with no clear D. V dropped 3 bases and J dropped 5 bases, with 7 bases sitting between them. Germline CDR1 and CDR2: SQVTM and ANQGSEA. The CDR3 covers 11 residues. The DNA for the CDR3 is TGCAGCGTTGAGTGGGCAACTGAAGCTTTCTTT. Translation: CSVEWATEAFF.

The chain combines TRBV4-2 with TRBJ2-6; no clear D gene. This CDR3 contains 15 residues. Looked up from germline, CDR1 is LGHNA and CDR2 is YNFKEQ. Between the trimmed V and J ends, which lost 1 base and 2 bases, there was a span of 6 bases. CDR3 residues: CASSQGQAGANVLTF. Here the CDR3 DNA reads TGTGCCAGCAGCCAAGGCCAAGCTGGGGCCAACGTCCTGACTTTC.